This TCR beta chain was obtained from a study of neurological immune-mediated disorders. General study findings and limits: The absence of any CDR3 amino acid sequence shared by expanded clones across subjects suggests that repertoires were private in all groups.

CDR3 length: 11 residues. V was clipped by 4 bases and J by 9 bases, with 7 bases between them. The germline V gene encodes CDR1 SGHVS and CDR2 FQNEAQ. Sequencing runs each generated in excess of 160 million TCR-beta sequences derived from 15-18 subjects. A single record per CDR3 protein comes from TCRdb applying MiXCR to the 5' RACE reads. The sample lists roughly 80,000 distinct CDR3 sequences, roughly a sixth occurring once. The unsorted libraries originated from 2 million PBMCs kept at -80 C. This clonotype was counted at least ten times. What it recognizes is unknown. Sequences were obtained from PBMCs. The TCR sequence derives from a woman in her thirties or forties in good health. The chain has TRBV7-8 and TRBJ2-1, with a tentative D call TRBD2 (6 bases). The CDR3 coding sequence is TGTGCCAGCAGCTCCGGGGGTGAGCAGTTCTTC. This encodes CASSSGGEQFF.